A selection of T cell receptor beta chains follows, all from one sample in a study of blood T cell repertoires in COVID-19. Clones were read by immunoSEQ multiplex PCR, and TCRdb kept only the in-frame ones, dropping some. The sample carries approximately 100,000 clones, around 86% recorded once. Sequencing was performed on peripheral blood. All receptors come from a man aged 50 or older with acute or convalescent COVID-19. Both conserved end residues are part of each CDR3. The D gene is left open where the match is weak. The listing skips clone size in some rows; elsewhere it reads once, few, many or a size class.

J | V | D | size | CDR3 | DNA
TRBJ2-7 | TRBV9 | NA | NA | CASSQTPFSYEQYF | TGTGCCAGCAGTCAAACACCGTTCTCCTACGAGCAGTACTTC
TRBJ1-2 | TRBV10-3 | TRBD1 | NA | CAISESDRVYGYTF | TGTGCCATCAGTGAGTCAGACAGGGTCTATGGCTACACCTTC
TRBJ2-3 | TRBV11-2 | NA | NA | CASSLSLASTDTQYF | TGTGCCAGCAGCTTGTCTCTAGCGAGCACAGATACGCAGTATTTT
TRBJ2-1 | TRBV5-1 | TRBD2 | NA | CASSPGLASYNEQFF | TGCGCCAGCAGCCCGGGACTAGCGTCCTACAATGAGCAGTTCTTC
TRBJ1-2 | TRBV5-1 | TRBD1 | NA | CASSLGAGQAGGYTF | TGCGCCAGCAGCTTGGGAGCCGGACAGGCAGGTGGCTACACCTTC
TRBJ1-1 | TRBV6-6 | NA | few | CASSYSGGTEAFF | TGTGCCAGCAGTTACTCGGGGGGCACTGAAGCTTTCTTT
TRBJ1-4 | TRBV7-2 | TRBD1 | NA | CASSLGPGQGVSEKLFF | TGTGCCAGCAGCTTAGGCCCGGGACAGGGAGTTTCTGAAAAACTGTTTTTT
TRBJ1-6 | TRBV24-1 | TRBD1 | NA | CATRTDRGPPFSSYNSPLHF | TGTGCCACCCGAACCGACAGGGGGCCTCCCTTCAGCTCCTATAATTCACCCCTCCACTTT
TRBJ2-7 | TRBV29-1 | TRBD1 | few | CSVEGDRSYEQYF | TGCAGCGTTGAAGGGGACAGATCCTACGAGCAGTACTTC
TRBJ1-2 | TRBV29-1 | TRBD1 | NA | CSVRQGHLKSPYGYTF | TGCAGCGTACGACAGGGACACCTTAAAAGTCCCTATGGCTACACCTTC
TRBJ2-7 | TRBV2 | TRBD1 | NA | CASTSTGTSYEQYF | TGTGCCAGCACCTCGACAGGGACCTCCTACGAGCAGTACTTC
TRBJ1-1 | TRBV3-1/TRBV3-2 | NA | NA | CASSQDPMLGRGNTEAFF | TGTGCCAGCAGCCAAGATCCGATGCTTGGCAGGGGGAACACTGAAGCTTTCTTT
TRBJ2-2 | TRBV27 | TRBD2 | NA | CASSRGPGLAETGELFF | TGTGCCAGCAGTCGAGGTCCGGGACTAGCGGAAACCGGGGAGCTGTTTTTT
TRBJ1-1 | TRBV2 | NA | once | CASLVAGGNTEAFF | TGTGCCAGCCTGGTCGCGGGGGGGAACACTGAAGCTTTCTTT
TRBJ2-5 | TRBV24-1 | NA | NA | CATSDFNGDGTQYF | TGTGCCACCAGTGATTTCAACGGGGATGGGACCCAGTACTTC
TRBJ1-5 | TRBV5-1 | TRBD1 | NA | CASSLTGGGGNQPQHF | TGCGCCAGCAGCTTAACAGGGGGCGGAGGGAATCAGCCCCAGCATTTT
TRBJ1-1 | TRBV2 | NA | NA | CASRGYNTEAFF | TGTGCCTCCAGGGGTTATAACACTGAAGCTTTCTTT
TRBJ1-2 | TRBV6-1 | NA | NA | CASSEAPGNYGYTF | TGTGCCAGCAGTGAAGCTCCGGGGAACTATGGCTACACCTTC
TRBJ1-4 | TRBV18 | TRBD1 | NA | CASSSDRGEKLFF | TGTGCCAGCTCATCTGACAGGGGTGAAAAACTGTTTTTT
TRBJ2-7 | TRBV11-2 | NA | NA | CASSLDRGAYEQYF | TGTGCCAGCAGCTTAGATCGGGGAGCCTACGAGCAGTACTTC
TRBJ2-5 | TRBV6-5 | TRBD1 | NA | CASSSRTGGLETQYF | TGTGCCAGCAGTTCTCGGACAGGGGGCTTGGAGACCCAGTACTTC
TRBJ1-1 | TRBV4-2 | NA | NA | CASSDMGEGGTEAFF | TGTGCCAGCAGCGATATGGGCGAAGGGGGCACTGAAGCTTTCTTT
TRBJ2-1 | TRBV5-8 | TRBD2 | NA | CASSSILAGGLNEQFF | TGTGCCAGCAGCTCTATACTAGCGGGAGGGCTCAATGAGCAGTTCTTC
TRBJ1-5 | TRBV5-6 | TRBD1 | NA | CASSGPGQVGQPQHF | TGTGCCAGCAGCGGCCCGGGACAGGTAGGCCAGCCCCAGCATTTT
TRBJ1-5 | TRBV6-1 | TRBD1 | NA | CASSETGGVQPQHF | TGTGCCAGCAGTGAGACAGGGGGCGTGCAGCCCCAGCATTTT
TRBJ2-1 | TRBV5-1 | TRBD1 | NA | CASSPGQGVQGEQFF | TGCGCCAGCAGCCCGGGACAGGGGGTTCAGGGTGAGCAGTTCTTC
TRBJ2-3 | TRBV3-1/TRBV3-2 | TRBD2 | NA | CASSRAGGTDTQYF | TGTGCCAGCAGCCGAGCGGGAGGCACAGATACGCAGTATTTT